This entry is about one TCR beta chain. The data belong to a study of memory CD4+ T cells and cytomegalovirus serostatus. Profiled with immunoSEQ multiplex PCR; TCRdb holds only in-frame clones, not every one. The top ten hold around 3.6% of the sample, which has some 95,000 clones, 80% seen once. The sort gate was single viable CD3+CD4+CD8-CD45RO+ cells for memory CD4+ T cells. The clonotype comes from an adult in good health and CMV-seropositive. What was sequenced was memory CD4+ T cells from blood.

This CDR3 is CASSQKGGREEEAFF. CDR3 nucleotides: TGCGCCAGCAGCCAAAAGGGGGGACGGGAGGAAGAAGCTTTCTTT. The chain combines TRBV4-1 with TRBJ1-1; possibly TRBD1 for D (6 bases). The CDR3 spans 15 residues. With 2 bases removed from V and 8 bases from J, the gap between germline ends came to 18 bases. Germline V CDR1 and CDR2: MGHRA, YSYEKL.